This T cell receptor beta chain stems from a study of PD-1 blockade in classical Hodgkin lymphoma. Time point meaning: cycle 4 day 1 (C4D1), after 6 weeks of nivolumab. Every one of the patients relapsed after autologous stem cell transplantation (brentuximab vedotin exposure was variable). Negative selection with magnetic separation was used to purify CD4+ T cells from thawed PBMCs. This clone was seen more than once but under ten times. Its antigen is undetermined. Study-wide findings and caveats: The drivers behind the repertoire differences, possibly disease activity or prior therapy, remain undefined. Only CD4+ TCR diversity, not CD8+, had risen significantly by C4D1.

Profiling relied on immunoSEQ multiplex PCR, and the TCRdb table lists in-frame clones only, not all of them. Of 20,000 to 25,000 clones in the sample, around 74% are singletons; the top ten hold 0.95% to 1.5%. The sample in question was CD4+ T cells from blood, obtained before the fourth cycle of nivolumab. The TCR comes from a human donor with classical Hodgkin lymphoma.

CDR3: CASKTGGEDSPLHF. CDR3 nucleotide sequence: TGTGCCAGTAAGACAGGGGGCGAGGATTCACCCCTCCACTTT. This sequence joins TRBV19 and TRBJ1-6; 10 nucleotides align to TRBD1. With 7 bases clipped from V and 8 bases from J, the junction kept 5 bases outside the gene matches. Per the germline V gene, CDR1 is LNHDA and CDR2 is SQIVND (reference sequence). CDR3 length: 14 amino acids.